This TCR beta chain comes out of a study of response to subunit inactivated influenza vaccine. MiXCR, run by TCRdb on the RT-PCR reads, gives a single entry per CDR3 protein. Of hundreds of thousands of distinct CDR3 sequences listed, about a tenth are singletons. Germline V gives CDR1 MNHNS, CDR2 SASEGT. The V and J ends lost 4 bases and 4 bases respectively, with 11 bases between them. The CDR3 is 15 residues long. This clonotype has ten or more counts. The material sequenced was PBMCs from blood, taken about 6 weeks after vaccination. This sequence was found in a man over 45 who received an inactivated influenza vaccine. The chain is built from TRBV6-1 and TRBJ1-6, with a tentative D call TRBD1 (6 bases). The CDR3 DNA follows: TGTGCCAGCAGTGCCGAGGACAGATATAATTCACCCCTCCACTTT. It yields the protein CASSAEDRYNSPLHF.